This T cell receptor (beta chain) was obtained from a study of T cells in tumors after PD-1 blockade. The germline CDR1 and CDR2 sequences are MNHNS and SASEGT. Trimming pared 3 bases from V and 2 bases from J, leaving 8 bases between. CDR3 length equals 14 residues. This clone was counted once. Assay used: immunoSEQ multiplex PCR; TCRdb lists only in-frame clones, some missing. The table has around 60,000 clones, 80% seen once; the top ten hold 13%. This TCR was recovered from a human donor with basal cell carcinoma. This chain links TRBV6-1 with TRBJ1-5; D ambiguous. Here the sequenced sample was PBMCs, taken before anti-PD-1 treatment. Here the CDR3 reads CASSEEWRNQPQHF. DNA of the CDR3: TGTGCCAGCAGTGAGGAGTGGCGCAATCAGCCCCAGCATTTT.